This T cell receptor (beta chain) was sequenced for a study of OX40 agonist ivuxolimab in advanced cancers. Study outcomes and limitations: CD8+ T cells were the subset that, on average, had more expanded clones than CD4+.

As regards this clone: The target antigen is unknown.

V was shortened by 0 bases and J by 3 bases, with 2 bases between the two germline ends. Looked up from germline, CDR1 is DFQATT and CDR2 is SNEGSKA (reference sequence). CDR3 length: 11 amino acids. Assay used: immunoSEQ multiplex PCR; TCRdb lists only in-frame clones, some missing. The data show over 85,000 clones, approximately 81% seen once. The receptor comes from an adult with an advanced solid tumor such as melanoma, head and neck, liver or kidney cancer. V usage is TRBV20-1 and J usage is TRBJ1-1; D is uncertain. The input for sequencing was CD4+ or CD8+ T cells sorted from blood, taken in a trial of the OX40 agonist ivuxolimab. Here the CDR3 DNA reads TGCAGTGCTAGAGAGGACACTGAAGCTTTCTTT. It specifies CSAREDTEAFF.